The clone carrying this T cell receptor (beta chain) was seen only once. Its antigen is not known. The sample comes from a study of shared clonotypes between healthy human individuals. The study, taken as a whole, reports: Among the subsets, naive ones generally showed larger estimated richness than memory ones. Clonotype sharing among the donors was expected to vary with sequencing depth. Relative to clonotypes present in all four donors, those not shared had lower generation probabilities.

The table came from immunoSEQ multiplex PCR; TCRdb's copy has only in-frame clones and leaves some out. The table includes about 1.1 million clones, approximately 77% detected once. Trimming removed 2 bases at V and 2 bases at J, with 20 bases between. This CDR3 has 18 residues. The germline V gene encodes CDR1 SGHTA and CDR2 FQGNSA. The TCR comes from a man aged 18 to 30 in good health. Some clones in this sample may be carry-over from other donors' samples. The chain uses TRBV7-2 and TRBJ2-3; no clear D gene. Material for sequencing was memory CD4+ T cells from PBMCs. Subset defined: CD45RA-negative fraction. The CDR3 protein is CASSLSVHSRLLTDTQYF. The DNA for the CDR3 is TGTGCCAGCAGCTTATCTGTTCACTCGCGGCTTCTCACAGATACGCAGTATTTT.